The 9 T cell receptor beta chains in this list originate from one sample, sequenced in a study of blood T cell repertoires in COVID-19. TCRdb's copy holds only in-frame clones and misses some; the assay was immunoSEQ multiplex PCR. The sample comprises hundreds of thousands of clones, 88% of which are singletons, and 2.5% to 3.5% rests with the top ten. The sequenced material came from PBMCs or T cells enriched from blood (not recorded which). The receptor set was obtained from a woman between 45 and 60 years old who had recovered from COVID-19.

As DNA, the CDR3 is TGTGCCAGCAGCCAATCTAGCGGGAGGCTCTCCTACAATGAGCAGTTCTTC. It encodes CASSQSSGRLSYNEQFF. This rearrangement joins TRBV3-1 (or the pseudogene TRBV3-2) to TRBJ2-1, with 11 positions matching TRBD2. The CDR3 is 17 residues long. CDR1 and CDR2 (germline): LGHDT, YNNKEL (reference sequence). V was clipped by 2 bases and J by 0 bases; unmatched bases: 3.

The chain combines TRBV11-1 with TRBJ2-3; 8 bases are shared with TRBD1. CDR3 length equals 15 residues. In germline, CDR1 is SGHAT, CDR2 FQDESV (reference sequence). The trim removed 7 bases at V and 2 bases at J, leaving 8 bases unmatched. Here the CDR3 DNA reads TGTGCCAGCACCTCGGGACAGGCCTACACAGATACGCAGTATTTT. It is translated as CASTSGQAYTDTQYF. The complete variable domain, with remaining parts taken from reference TRBV11-1 and TRBJ2-3, reads EAEVAQSPRYKITEKSQAVAFWCDPISGHATLYWYRQILGQGPELLVQFQDESVVDDSQLPKDRFSAERLKGVDSTLKIQPAELGDSAMYLCASTSGQAYTDTQYFGPGTRLTVL.

The chain has TRBV18 and TRBJ2-7, with a tentative D call TRBD2 (5 bases). Germline CDR1 reads KGHSH; CDR2 reads LQKENI. V lost 2 bases to trimming and J lost 3 bases, with 14 bases between them. The length of the CDR3 is 15 residues. Written as DNA, the CDR3 is TGTGCCAGCTCACCAGGGTTGCCGGGGAACTACGAGCAGTACTTC. This codes for CASSPGLPGNYEQYF.

V gene TRBV19 combines with J gene TRBJ2-5, with 14 bases that match TRBD2. The CDR3 totals 17 residues. Germline V gene data show CDR1 as LNHDA and CDR2 as SQIVND (reference sequence). With V trimmed by 3 bases and J by 7 bases, 10 bases remained unmatched. CDR3 protein: CASSITTSGRAVGTQYF. The CDR3 nucleotides read TGTGCCAGTAGTATTACGACTAGCGGGAGGGCCGTGGGGACCCAGTACTTC.

The J gene is TRBJ1-4, the V gene TRBV28; TRBD1 agrees at 12 bases. The CDR3 consists of 14 residues. CDR1 is MDHEN and CDR2 is SYDVKM in the germline V gene. Trimming removed 6 bases from V and 10 bases from J; junction bases left unmatched: 6. CDR3 amino acids: CASRAGTGGGKLFF. DNA for the CDR3: TGTGCCAGCAGGGCCGGGACAGGGGGCGGAAAACTGTTTTTT.

The rearrangement joins TRBV4-2 to TRBJ1-1; TRBD1 matches at 7 bases. The germline gives CDR1 LGHNA, CDR2 YNFKEQ. The CDR3 extends over 15 amino acids. V lost 2 bases and J lost 0; bases outside the gene matches: 3. The CDR3 here is CASSQRGQMNTEAFF. CDR3 in DNA: TGTGCCAGCAGCCAAAGGGGACAGATGAACACTGAAGCTTTCTTT.

CDR3 residues: CASSFLTGSMFF. The CDR3 DNA is TGTGCCAGCAGCTTCCTGACAGGCTCGATGTTCTTC. The chain employs TRBV7-9 and TRBJ2-1; possibly TRBD1 for D (6 bases). V was shortened by 3 bases and J by 15 bases, with 15 bases between the two germline ends. Germline CDR1 and CDR2: SEHNR and FQNEAQ (reference sequence). The CDR3 consists of 12 residues.

The V and J genes are TRBV2 and TRBJ2-1; 8 nucleotides align to TRBD1. The CDR3 has 13 amino acids. J was trimmed by 14 bases and V by 3 bases; bases with no gene match: 9. Looked up from germline, CDR1 is SNHLY and CDR2 is FYNNEI. The CDR3 coding sequence is TGTGCCAGCAGTGACAGGGGGCGCGCCGTTGAGTTCTTC. Protein: CASSDRGRAVEFF.

This chain links TRBV7-9 with TRBJ1-6; tentative D call: TRBD1 (5 bases). This CDR3 has 15 amino acids. The germline gives CDR1 SEHNR, CDR2 FQNEAQ (reference sequence). V was trimmed by 5 bases and J by 7 bases, leaving 15 bases between them. The CDR3 region has the DNA TGTGCCAGCAGCCTCCTGACAGTTCCCAATTCACCCCTCCACTTT. It encodes CASSLLTVPNSPLHF. The variable domain in full, with the rest retrieved from reference TRBV7-9 and TRBJ1-6, is DTGVSQNPRHKITKRGQNVTFRCDPISEHNRLYWYRQTLGQGPEFLTYFQNEAQLEKSRLLSDRFSAERPKGSFSTLEIQRTEQGDSAMYLCASSLLTVPNSPLHFGNGTRLTVT.